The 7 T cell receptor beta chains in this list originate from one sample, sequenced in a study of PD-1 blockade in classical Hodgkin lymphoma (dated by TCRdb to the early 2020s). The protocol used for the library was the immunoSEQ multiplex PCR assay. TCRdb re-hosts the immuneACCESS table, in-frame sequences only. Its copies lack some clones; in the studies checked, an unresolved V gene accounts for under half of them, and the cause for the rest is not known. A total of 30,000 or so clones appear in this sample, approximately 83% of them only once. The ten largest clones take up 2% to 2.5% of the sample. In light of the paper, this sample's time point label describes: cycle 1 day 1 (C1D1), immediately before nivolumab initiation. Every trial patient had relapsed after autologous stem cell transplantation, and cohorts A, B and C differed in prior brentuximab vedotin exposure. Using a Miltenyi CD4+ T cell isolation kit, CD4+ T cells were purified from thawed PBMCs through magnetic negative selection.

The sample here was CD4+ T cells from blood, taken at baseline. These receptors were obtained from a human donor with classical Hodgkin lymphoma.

CDR3: CASSLTGLQGSGNTIYF. The CDR3 DNA reads TGTGCCAGCAGCCTGACGGGCCTACAGGGCTCTGGAAACACCATATATTTT. The rearrangement links TRBV28 to TRBJ1-3; possible D gene TRBD1, 6 bases. Germline V gene sequence: CDR1 MDHEN, CDR2 SYDVKM. V shed 6 bases and J shed 0 bases, with 18 bases lying between them. The CDR3 loop spans 17 amino acids.

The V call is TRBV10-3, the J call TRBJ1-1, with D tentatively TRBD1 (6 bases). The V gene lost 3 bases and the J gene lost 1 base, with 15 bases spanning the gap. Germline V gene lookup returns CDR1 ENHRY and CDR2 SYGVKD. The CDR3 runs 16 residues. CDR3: CAISDPGGSGNTEAFF. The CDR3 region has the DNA TGTGCCATCAGTGATCCGGGGGGCAGCGGGAACACTGAAGCTTTCTTT.

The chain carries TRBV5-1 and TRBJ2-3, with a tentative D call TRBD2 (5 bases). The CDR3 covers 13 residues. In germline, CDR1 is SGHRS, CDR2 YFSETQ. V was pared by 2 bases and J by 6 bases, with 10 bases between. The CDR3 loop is CASSFLREDTQYF. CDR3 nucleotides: TGCGCCAGCAGCTTCCTGAGGGAGGATACGCAGTATTTT. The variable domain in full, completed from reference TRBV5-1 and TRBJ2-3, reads KAGVTQTPRYLIKTRGQQVTLSCSPISGHRSVSWYQQTPGQGLQFLFEYFSETQRNKGNFPGRFSGRQFSNSRSEMNVSTLELGDSALYLCASSFLREDTQYFGPGTRLTVL.

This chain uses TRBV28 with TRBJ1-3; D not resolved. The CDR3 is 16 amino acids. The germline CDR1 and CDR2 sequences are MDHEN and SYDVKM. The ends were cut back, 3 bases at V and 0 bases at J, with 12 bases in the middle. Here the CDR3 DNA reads TGTGCCAGCAGTTTGCCAGCTCTAATCTCTGGAAACACCATATATTTT. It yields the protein CASSLPALISGNTIYF.

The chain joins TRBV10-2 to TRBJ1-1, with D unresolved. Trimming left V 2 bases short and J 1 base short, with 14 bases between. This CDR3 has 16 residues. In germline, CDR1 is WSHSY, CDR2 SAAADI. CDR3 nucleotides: TGCGCCAGCAGTGAGGGGTGGTTAGGTAGGAACACTGAAGCTTTCTTT. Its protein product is CASSEGWLGRNTEAFF.

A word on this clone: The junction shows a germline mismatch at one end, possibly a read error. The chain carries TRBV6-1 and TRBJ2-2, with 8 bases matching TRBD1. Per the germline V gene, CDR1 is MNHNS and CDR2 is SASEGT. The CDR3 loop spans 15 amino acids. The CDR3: CASSQQGVAPGELFF. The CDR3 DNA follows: TGTGCCAGCAGTCAACAGGGGGTGGCCCCCGGAGAGCTGTTTTTT.

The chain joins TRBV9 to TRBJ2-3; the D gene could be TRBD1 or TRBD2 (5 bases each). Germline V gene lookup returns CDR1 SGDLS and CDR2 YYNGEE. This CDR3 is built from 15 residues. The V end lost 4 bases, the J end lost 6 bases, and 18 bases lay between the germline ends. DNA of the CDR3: TGTGCCAGCAGCAACAGCCCATTCGGGGCGGATACGCAGTATTTT. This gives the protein CASSNSPFGADTQYF.